This TCR beta chain was obtained from a study of neurological immune-mediated disorders (dated 2019 in TCRdb). Concerning the study at large: Peripheral blood TCR-beta repertoires from patients with HTLV-I-associated myelopathy (HAM/TSP), patients with multiple sclerosis, and healthy controls were compared in the study using UMI-based sequencing. Longitudinal samples, technical triplicates and paired sorted CD4+ and CD8+ T-cell subsets, alongside PBMC samples, were included among the roughly 100 TCR-beta libraries. Of the 65 to 70 subjects in the cohort, about 14 were HAM/TSP patients, roughly 35 were multiple sclerosis patients, and roughly 20 were healthy controls. Summary of the overall study and its limitations: Across subjects, expanded clones never shared an identical CDR3 amino acid sequence, which suggests that the TCR-beta repertoires in every group were private. TCR clonal expansion was greatest in HAM/TSP patients and smallest in MS patients, who ranked below even healthy controls.

From cysteine to phenylalanine, the CDR3 is 16 amino acids long. Only the CDR3 part of the read is kept: 48 bases, read in frame from the first base. V drops 4 bases and J drops 0 bases, leaving 15 bases in between. Sequences SGHTA (CDR1) and FQGNSA (CDR2) are obtained from the germline V gene. The healthy controls were volunteers from a blood bank in Maryland, USA. Unsorted PBMC libraries were generated from 2 million PBMCs stored in RNAlater at -80 °C until RNA extraction. Peripheral blood was subjected to Ficoll-Hypaque density gradient centrifugation to isolate PBMCs, which were then cryopreserved in liquid nitrogen. cDNA synthesis used template-switch 5'RACE with a primer carrying a 10-nucleotide random unique molecular identifier tagging each TCR transcript. Each sequencing run produced over 200 million TCR-beta sequences covering 15-18 subjects. The RNeasy kit was used for extraction of total RNA. TCR-beta VDJ regions were amplified with primers for the TCR constant region and the 5'RACE anchor, using the KAPA Real-time Library Amplification kit. Sample indexes and Illumina adaptors were added in a first PCR, and a second PCR then increased library yield. After purification with Ampure beads, the TCR product of roughly 650 bp was size-selected on a 2% E-gel SizeSelection system. Before pooling, library quality was assessed on a Bioanalyzer, concentration was determined with Qubit, and library quantification was performed with the Kapa Library Quantification kit. Libraries were sequenced paired-end 2 x 150 bp on an Illumina HiSeq 2500. To increase sequence diversity, roughly 24-32% phiX was spiked into each library pool. As for how the authors treated the data: The quality-filtered reads were processed with the UMI-based MiGEC pipeline, whose error correction step removed more than 80% of the raw TCR sequences. VDJ genes were aligned to IMGT germline references, and clonotypes were defined by unique CDR3 amino acid sequence plus V-J genes. Clonal expansion, Shannon diversity and CDR3 relatedness were evaluated with VDJtools (CalcPairwiseDistances, ClusterSamples), while phylogenetic trees were built in CLCbio workbench. Using coefficient-of-variation modelling across technical triplicates, the study counted a clone as expanded if it had at least 8 unique UMIs. TCRdb handled the public reads itself, with Q25 trimming in fastp and clone calling in MiXCR, and kept productive beta chains. Under each unique CDR3 protein, matching rows form one entry showing the most common genes and DNA. These V and J calls originate from TCRdb's pipeline instead of the authors' own analysis. This sample comprises roughly 56,000 distinct CDR3 sequences, about an eighth of them detected only once. The ten largest clonotypes hold around 1.9% of the sample.

Many counts were recorded for this clonotype. Its antigen is still unknown. Within one base of it there is no much larger clone, and no base qualities were kept. This receptor was identified in a man in his sixties in good health. The sequencing sample was made of PBMCs. The chain is encoded by TRBV7-2 joined to TRBJ1-2; perhaps TRBD1 is the D gene, with 5 bases matching. The nucleotide sequence is given as TGTGCCAGCAGCTCGGGACCCGACAGTGCTAACTATGGCTACACCTTC. Its protein is CASSSGPDSANYGYTF. Where the CDR3 stops, the reference TRBV7-2 and TRBJ1-2 genes take over; the full variable domain is GAGVSQSPSNKVTEKGKDVELRCDPISGHTALYWYRQSLGQGLEFLIYFQGNSAPDKSGLPSDRFSAERTGGSVSTLTIQRTQQEDSAVYLCASSSGPDSANYGYTFGSGTRLTVV.